This entry lists 23 T cell receptor beta chains sequenced from one sample in a study of shared clonotypes between healthy human individuals. TCRdb keeps only in-frame clones here, not all; method: immunoSEQ multiplex PCR. The table records about 750,000 clones, 85% to 95% of them present only once. Naivety among CD8 cells was defined by CD45RO negativity and positive CCR7 selection, thereby excluding terminally differentiated effector memory CD45RA+ cells. Specimen: naive CD8+ T cells sorted from blood. These receptors all stem from a man aged 25 to 40 in good health.

The rearrangement links TRBV6-1 to TRBJ2-7; possible D gene TRBD1, 5 bases. The ends were cut back, 1 base at V and 7 bases at J, with 17 bases in the middle. The length of the CDR3 is 15 residues. Per germline, CDR1 MNHNS and CDR2 SASEGT. This chain's CDR3 is CASSEVTGQLLEQYF. The CDR3 DNA follows: TGTGCCAGCAGTGAAGTTACAGGACAACTCTTGGAGCAGTACTTC.

CDR3 DNA: TGCGCCAGCAGCCAAGGACAGAGCTCTGGAAACACCATATATTTT. Translation gives CASSQGQSSGNTIYF. The chain joins TRBV4-1 to TRBJ1-3; a possible D gene is TRBD1 (5 bases). This CDR3 is 15 amino acids long. The germline CDR1 and CDR2 sequences are MGHRA and YSYEKL. V shed 1 base and J shed 0 bases, with 7 bases lying between them.

The V gene is TRBV21-1, the J gene TRBJ1-3. TRBV21-1 counts as a pseudogene. The CDR3 spans 17 residues. CDR3 region: CASSKSIPRVSGNTIYF. The CDR3 nucleotides are TGTGCCAGCAGCAAAAGTATCCCCCGGGTCTCTGGAAACACCATATATTTT.

In regard to this clone: At one end the junction does not follow the germline gene, possibly because of a read error. The V call is TRBV4-3, the J call TRBJ2-7, with D perhaps being TRBD1 or TRBD2 (5 bases each). The CDR3 extends over 16 amino acids. Germline loops: CDR1 LGHNA, CDR2 YSLEER. CDR3 loop: CASSRGRGRTSHEQYF. The CDR3 nucleotides are TGCGCCAGCAGCCGTGGTAGGGGACGGACCTCCCACGAGCAGTACTTC.

This chain links TRBV5-5 with TRBJ2-3, with 9 bases matching TRBD1. Germline CDR1 and CDR2: SGHKS and YYEKEE (reference sequence). This CDR3 is built from 16 residues. The junction had 8 bases not matched to a gene; V was cut back by 1 base and J by 5 bases. This CDR3 is CASSLSWDRVRDTQYF. As DNA, the CDR3 is TGTGCCAGCAGCTTGTCTTGGGACAGGGTCAGAGATACGCAGTATTTT.

This CDR3 is CATSRRRTETQNSYEQYF. In nucleotides, the CDR3 is TGTGCCACCAGCAGAAGGCGAACCGAGACACAGAATTCCTACGAGCAGTACTTC. V gene TRBV15 combines with J gene TRBJ2-7; D unresolved. Looked up from germline, CDR1 is LNHNV and CDR2 is YYDKDF (reference sequence). V was cut by 2 bases and J by 1 base, with 21 bases left in between. This CDR3 spans 18 amino acids.

This chain connects TRBV28 to TRBJ2-7; 9 bases are shared with TRBD1. Germline values: CDR1 MDHEN, CDR2 SYDVKM. The V segment lost 3 bases and the J segment 5 bases; nucleotides outside the gene matches: 5. The CDR3 consists of 14 residues. The DNA for the CDR3 is TGTGCCAGCAGTTTCCGTACAGGGGGCCACGAGCAGTACTTC. This codes for CASSFRTGGHEQYF.

The chain joins TRBV7-9 to TRBJ1-4; 11 bases line up with TRBD1. Germline loops: CDR1 SEHNR, CDR2 FQNEAQ (reference sequence). With V trimmed by 6 bases and J by 7 bases, 7 bases remained unmatched. The CDR3 is 15 residues long. DNA of the CDR3: TGTGCCAGCAGGCCTTCGGGGACAGGGGGTGAAAAACTGTTTTTT. This encodes CASRPSGTGGEKLFF.

The V and J genes are TRBV6-1 and TRBJ1-2; 7 nucleotides agree with TRBD1. The CDR3 runs 14 residues. The J segment lost 6 bases and the V segment lost 5 bases, leaving 9 bases of the junction unmatched. Germline V gene data show CDR1 as MNHNS and CDR2 as SASEGT. CDR3 sequence: CASSSTRGRDGYTF. CDR3 sequence (DNA): TGTGCCAGCAGTTCCACCAGGGGGAGAGATGGCTACACCTTC.

The CDR3 DNA reads as TGTGCCAGCAGCACCGACAGTGCCTACAATGAGCAGTTCTTC. Translation: CASSTDSAYNEQFF. The J gene is TRBJ2-1, the V gene TRBV6-6, with D possibly TRBD1 on 5 matching bases. CDR3 length: 14 residues. Deletions cut 6 bases from V and 2 bases from J, with 11 bases between. CDR1 and CDR2 (germline): MNHNY, SVGAGI (reference sequence).

The count of this clone is one. V and J are TRBV19 and TRBJ1-5; possibly TRBD1 for D (5 bases). CDR3 length equals 20 residues. V was pared by 3 bases and J by 5 bases, with 29 bases between. Germline lookup yields CDR1 LNHDA and CDR2 SQIVND (reference sequence). The CDR3 loop is CASSIMAPDSDLLLHQPQHF. The CDR3 region has the DNA TGTGCCAGTAGTATTATGGCCCCCGACAGCGACCTGCTCCTTCATCAGCCCCAGCATTTT.

The genes are TRBV7-9 and TRBJ2-3, with 8 bases lining up with TRBD2. J lost 8 bases, V lost 1 base, and 8 bases had no gene match. Germline V gene lookup returns CDR1 SEHNR and CDR2 FQNEAQ (reference sequence). The CDR3 loop spans 15 amino acids. The CDR3 coding sequence is TGTGCCAGCAGCTTAGAAACTAGCGGACCACTTACGCAGTATTTT. Translation: CASSLETSGPLTQYF.

V and J are TRBV2 and TRBJ2-2; possibly TRBD1 for D (5 bases). Germline CDR1 and CDR2: SNHLY and FYNNEI. This CDR3 is built from 14 residues. Trimming removed 6 bases at V and 7 bases at J, with 15 bases between. The CDR3 sequence is CASSLGQGFGELFF. The CDR3 nucleotides are TGTGCCAGCAGCTTAGGCCAGGGCTTCGGGGAGCTGTTTTTT.

Of note for this clone: An end of the junction does not agree with germline; a read error may underlie this. The CDR3 coding sequence is TGTGCTAGCAGCCCCTCCAAACCCGGGACAGTATTAACTGAAGCTTTCTTT. Translated: CASSPSKPGTVLTEAFF. The rearrangement uses TRBV7-7 and TRBJ1-1; 7 bases are shared with TRBD1. Germline loops: CDR1 SSHAT, CDR2 FNYEAQ (reference sequence). CDR3 size: 17 residues.

V gene TRBV6-6 combines with J gene TRBJ1-4, with unresolved D. This CDR3 comprises 16 residues. Per germline, CDR1 MNHNY and CDR2 SVGAGI (reference sequence). Trimming stripped 0 bases from V and 6 bases from J, with 14 bases between. CDR3 bases: TGTGCCAGCAGTTACTCCCGCGGCAGAAGCGATGAAAAACTGTTTTTT. As protein: CASSYSRGRSDEKLFF.

This sequence joins TRBV5-1 and TRBJ1-4, with TRBD1 identical over 9 bases. Germline assignment: CDR1 SGHRS and CDR2 YFSETQ. CDR3 length: 14 amino acids. Germline trimming cut 7 bases from V and 8 bases from J; bases unmatched to any gene: 9. The DNA for the CDR3 is TGCGCCAGCTACTCGGGACAGGGACCAGAAAAACTGTTTTTT. This codes for CASYSGQGPEKLFF. The full variable domain, rest sourced from reference TRBV5-1 and TRBJ1-4, is KAGVTQTPRYLIKTRGQQVTLSCSPISGHRSVSWYQQTPGQGLQFLFEYFSETQRNKGNFPGRFSGRQFSNSRSEMNVSTLELGDSALYLCASYSGQGPEKLFFGSGTQLSVL.

V and J are TRBV10-3 and TRBJ2-2, with D perhaps matching TRBD2 (5 bases). The CDR3 consists of 14 residues. Germline V gives CDR1 ENHRY, CDR2 SYGVKD. V gave up 0 bases and J gave up 5 bases, with 7 bases separating them. CDR3 residues: CAISESTITGELFF. CDR3 sequence (DNA): TGTGCCATCAGTGAGTCGACTATTACCGGGGAGCTGTTTTTT.

The genes are TRBV6-1 and TRBJ2-3, with TRBD1 as a possible D gene (6 bases). Germline CDR1 is MNHNS and CDR2 is SASEGT. The CDR3 totals 13 residues. The ends were cut back, 3 bases at V and 11 bases at J, with 15 bases in the middle. The CDR3 region has the DNA TGTGCCAGCAGTGAGACAGGAATATACGAGCAGTATTTT. It specifies CASSETGIYEQYF.

The chain employs TRBV27 and TRBJ2-1; maybe TRBD1 (7 bases). CDR1 is MNHEY and CDR2 is SMNVEV in the germline V gene (reference sequence). The CDR3 is 16 amino acids. V was shortened by 5 bases and J by 3 bases, with 17 bases between the two germline ends. For the CDR3, the DNA is TGTGCCAGCAGTGGCCGACAGGGAGGCCTCTACAATGAGCAGTTCTTC. Its translation is CASSGRQGGLYNEQFF.

The chain uses TRBV5-4 and TRBJ2-7; 9 bases align to TRBD2. The CDR3 is made up of 13 amino acids. Per germline, CDR1 SGHNT and CDR2 YYREEE (reference sequence). V trimming: 5 bases; J trimming: 2 bases; junction bases outside the gene matches: 2. The CDR3 DNA reads TGTGCCAGCAGGACTAGCGGAACCTACGAGCAGTACTTC. This encodes CASRTSGTYEQYF.

The rearrangement uses TRBV27 and TRBJ1-1; D unresolved. The CDR3 consists of 13 residues. V was clipped by 2 bases and J by 6 bases, with 10 bases between them. The germline V gene encodes CDR1 MNHEY and CDR2 SMNVEV (reference sequence). The CDR3, as DNA: TGTGCCAGCAGTTTAAAGGGCTCCGCTGAAGCTTTCTTT. Translating gives CASSLKGSAEAFF.

About this clone: Other DNA sequences in the same sample also yield this CDR3. The chain combines TRBV28 with TRBJ2-7; D is possibly TRBD1 (5 bases). The CDR3 consists of 12 residues. Germline CDR1 MDHEN, CDR2 SYDVKM. V was clipped by 4 bases and J by 3 bases, with 7 bases between them. The CDR3 region is CASSSGFYEQYF. CDR3 nucleotides: TGTGCCAGCAGTTCAGGGTTCTACGAGCAGTACTTC.

The V and J genes are TRBV27 and TRBJ2-2, with a possible D match to TRBD2 (6 bases). Trimming pared 6 bases from V and 1 base from J, leaving 12 bases between. This CDR3 has 15 residues. Germline V gene lookup returns CDR1 MNHEY and CDR2 SMNVEV (reference sequence). Here the CDR3 DNA reads TGTGCCAGCAGGACGGAGGGCTGGAACACCGGGGAGCTGTTTTTT. Translated, it gives CASRTEGWNTGELFF.